The 10 T cell receptor beta chains below come from one sample, sequenced in a study of cytomegalovirus exposure and HLA in healthy donors. With 60 Vbeta and 13 Jbeta primers, the PCR was carried out. Libraries were prepared by immunoSEQ multiplex PCR; TCRdb keeps only in-frame clonotypes and omits some of them. Seen here are over 150,000 clones, over 65% observed once, and the top ten hold 3% to 4%. Sequencing used PBMCs. The receptors here all came from a woman in her thirties or forties in good health and CMV-seronegative.

J is TRBJ1-5 and V is TRBV6-6, with D maybe TRBD1 (6 bases). Germline CDR1 and CDR2: MNHNY and SVGAGI (reference sequence). Trimming cost V 0 bases and J 5 bases, with 8 bases left between them. This CDR3 spans 14 amino acids. CDR3 residues: CASSYSTGYQPQHF. The CDR3, as DNA: TGTGCCAGCAGTTACTCGACAGGTTATCAGCCCCAGCATTTT.

The V and J genes are TRBV5-6 and TRBJ1-3; no firm D call. Trimming took 2 bases from V and 0 from J, leaving 9 bases between them. CDR3 size: 15 residues. Germline CDR1 reads SGHDT; CDR2 reads YYEEEE. As DNA, the CDR3 is TGTGCCAGCAGCTTCCGTGGCCTCTCTGGAAACACCATATATTTT. It encodes CASSFRGLSGNTIYF.

The chain recombines TRBV10-3 with TRBJ1-2, with D possibly matching TRBD1 (5 bases). Germline V CDR1 and CDR2: ENHRY, SYGVKD. This CDR3 is built from 14 residues. V shed 0 bases and J shed 6 bases, with 11 bases lying between them. CDR3 nucleotide sequence: TGTGCCATCAGTGAGTCGTCCAGGGTTGATGGCTACACCTTC. Amino acid sequence: CAISESSRVDGYTF.

This chain uses TRBV10-1 with TRBJ2-1; D unresolved. Trimming removed 3 bases from V and 7 bases from J, with 10 bases in between. The CDR3 runs 13 residues. Germline loops: CDR1 WNHNN, CDR2 SYGVQD (reference sequence). The DNA for the CDR3 is TGCGCCAGCAGTGATCGAAGTCGGAATGAGCAGTTCTTC. It codes for CASSDRSRNEQFF.

The chain employs TRBV6-6 and TRBJ1-6; possibly TRBD1 for D (6 bases). Germline-derived CDR1 and CDR2 are MNHNY and SVGAGI (reference sequence). This CDR3 has 15 residues. Trimming removed 0 bases at V and 8 bases at J, with 11 bases between. DNA for the CDR3: TGTGCCAGCAGTTACTCGCAGGGGCGGGATTCACCCCTCCACTTT. Translated: CASSYSQGRDSPLHF.

The rearrangement joins TRBV29-1 to TRBJ2-5; the match to TRBD2 covers 12 bases. CDR3 length: 14 amino acids. The germline V gene has CDR1 SQVTM and CDR2 ANQGSEA. The V segment lost 4 bases and the J segment 1 base; nucleotides outside the gene matches: 1. CDR3 in DNA: TGCAGCGTTGGGACTAGCGGGATCCAAGAGACCCAGTACTTC. It codes for CSVGTSGIQETQYF.

The rearrangement uses TRBV9 and TRBJ2-2; 7 nucleotides align to TRBD2. Trimming took 3 bases from V and 3 from J; bases not matched to a gene: 8. CDR3 length equals 16 residues. CDR1 is SGDLS and CDR2 is YYNGEE in the germline V gene. CDR3 nucleotides: TGTGCCAGCAGCGAGACGACTAGCAGTGACACCGGGGAGCTGTTTTTT. Amino acids: CASSETTSSDTGELFF.

This clone has just a few counts. This sequence joins TRBV7-9 and TRBJ2-2; 9 bases fit TRBD1. Germline CDR1 SEHNR, CDR2 FQNEAQ (reference sequence). The CDR3 runs 15 residues. The V and J ends lost 5 bases and 5 bases, in that order; junction bases with no gene match: 6. The CDR3 nucleotides are TGTGCCAGCAGCCGGATGGGGACAGGGACCGGGGAGCTGTTTTTT. Encoded protein: CASSRMGTGTGELFF.

The rearrangement links TRBV28 to TRBJ1-2; D remains ambiguous. The CDR3 consists of 12 residues. CDR1 and CDR2 from the germline V gene are MDHEN and SYDVKM. V lost 2 bases, J lost 8 bases, and 9 bases lay in between. The CDR3 DNA is TGTGCCAGCAGTTTACGGGATACGGGCTACACCTTC. This encodes CASSLRDTGYTF.

The chain recombines TRBV11-2 with TRBJ1-2, with D maybe TRBD1 (5 bases). V shed 1 base and J shed 2 bases, with 5 bases lying between them. The CDR3 runs to 13 residues. Germline assignment: CDR1 SGHAT and CDR2 FQNNGV. CDR3 protein: CASSLGQNYGYTF. The CDR3 DNA reads TGTGCCAGCAGCTTAGGACAGAACTATGGCTACACCTTC.